The rows below give T cell receptor beta chains drawn from one sample of a study of CD8 T cells in Susac syndrome. TCRdb re-called the immunoSEQ multiplex PCR reads through MiXCR, storing one row per CDR3 protein. Counted here are around 190,000 distinct CDR3 sequences, 85% to 95% occurring once; the ten biggest clones make up around 0.15%. The sequenced sample consisted of CD8+ T cells from PBMCs. Source of these receptors: a human donor with multiple sclerosis. CDR3s include the opening cysteine and the closing phenylalanine or tryptophan. Each record gives: CDR3 length, clone size, J gene, D gene, V gene, CDR3 protein, CDR3 DNA. D genes are given only for firm matches. Clone size is not always given. Where it is, it says once, few, many or a class for expanded clones.

cdr3_length: 14; clone_size: NA; j_call: TRBJ2-3; d_call: NA; v_call: TRBV2; cdr3_aa: CASMAGQSTDTQYF; cdr3_nt: TGTGCCAGCATGGCAGGCCAGAGCACAGATACGCAGTATTTT
cdr3_length: 17; clone_size: NA; j_call: TRBJ1-1; d_call: TRBD1; v_call: TRBV13; cdr3_aa: CASRREGAGITNTEAFF; cdr3_nt: TGTGCCAGCAGACGCGAGGGGGCAGGGATTACGAACACTGAAGCTTTCTTT
cdr3_length: 12; clone_size: NA; j_call: TRBJ1-1; d_call: NA; v_call: TRBV6-6; cdr3_aa: CASSYGGTEAFF; cdr3_nt: TGTGCCAGCAGTTACGGGGGCACTGAAGCTTTCTTT
cdr3_length: 16; clone_size: NA; j_call: TRBJ2-3; d_call: TRBD1; v_call: TRBV18; cdr3_aa: CASSPLIGTDTDTQYF; cdr3_nt: TGTGCCAGCTCACCATTAATCGGGACAGACACAGATACGCAGTATTTT
cdr3_length: 14; clone_size: NA; j_call: TRBJ2-1; d_call: NA; v_call: TRBV7-2; cdr3_aa: CASSSSRGLEEQFF; cdr3_nt: TGTGCCAGCAGCTCCTCCCGTGGCCTGGAGGAGCAGTTCTTC
cdr3_length: 15; clone_size: NA; j_call: TRBJ2-1; d_call: NA; v_call: TRBV20-1; cdr3_aa: CSARGRQNTYNEQFF; cdr3_nt: TGCAGTGCTAGAGGCCGGCAGAATACCTACAATGAGCAGTTCTTC
cdr3_length: 15; clone_size: NA; j_call: TRBJ2-1; d_call: TRBD2; v_call: TRBV3-1; cdr3_aa: CASSQAGLELNEQFF; cdr3_nt: TGTGCCAGCAGCCAAGCTGGACTAGAGTTAAATGAGCAGTTCTTC
cdr3_length: 10; clone_size: NA; j_call: TRBJ1-5; d_call: NA; v_call: TRBV6-2/TRBV6-3; cdr3_aa: CASGNQPQHF; cdr3_nt: TGTGCCAGCGGGAATCAGCCCCAGCATTTT
cdr3_length: 12; clone_size: once; j_call: TRBJ1-2; d_call: NA; v_call: TRBV7-9; cdr3_aa: CAFQTDIYGYTF; cdr3_nt: TGTGCCTTTCAGACAGATATCTATGGCTACACCTTC
cdr3_length: 12; clone_size: NA; j_call: TRBJ1-1; d_call: NA; v_call: TRBV12-3/TRBV12-4; cdr3_aa: CASRIFGLDAFF; cdr3_nt: TGTGCCAGCAGAATTTTCGGGCTAGACGCTTTCTTT
cdr3_length: 13; clone_size: NA; j_call: TRBJ2-5; d_call: NA; v_call: TRBV10-3; cdr3_aa: CAISPDSQETQYF; cdr3_nt: TGTGCCATCAGTCCGGACAGCCAAGAGACCCAGTACTTC
cdr3_length: 14; clone_size: NA; j_call: TRBJ2-5; d_call: NA; v_call: TRBV7-9; cdr3_aa: CASSPRAGQETQYF; cdr3_nt: TGTGCCAGCAGCCCGCGAGCGGGTCAAGAGACCCAGTACTTC
cdr3_length: 11; clone_size: NA; j_call: TRBJ2-7; d_call: NA; v_call: TRBV25-1; cdr3_aa: CASSEGGARYF; cdr3_nt: TGTGCCAGCAGTGAAGGGGGAGCTCGGTACTTC
cdr3_length: 14; clone_size: NA; j_call: TRBJ2-5; d_call: NA; v_call: TRBV5-1; cdr3_aa: CASSLGLLQETQYF; cdr3_nt: TGCGCCAGCAGCTTGGGCCTGCTCCAAGAGACCCAGTACTTC
cdr3_length: 15; clone_size: NA; j_call: TRBJ1-2; d_call: NA; v_call: TRBV11-2; cdr3_aa: CASSFDDSPGYGYTF; cdr3_nt: TGTGCCAGCAGCTTTGACGACAGTCCAGGCTATGGCTACACCTTC
cdr3_length: 15; clone_size: NA; j_call: TRBJ2-3; d_call: NA; v_call: TRBV7-9; cdr3_aa: CASSFEPSTADTQYF; cdr3_nt: TGTGCCAGCAGCTTTGAACCTTCGACGGCAGATACGCAGTATTTT
cdr3_length: 20; clone_size: NA; j_call: TRBJ2-3; d_call: TRBD2; v_call: TRBV11-1; cdr3_aa: CASSIPTSGGDVAFTDTQYF; cdr3_nt: TGTGCCAGCAGCATCCCGACTAGCGGGGGGGACGTGGCCTTTACAGATACGCAGTATTTT
cdr3_length: 11; clone_size: NA; j_call: TRBJ1-1; d_call: NA; v_call: TRBV29-1; cdr3_aa: CSVHSSTEAFF; cdr3_nt: TGCAGCGTCCACAGCAGTACTGAAGCTTTCTTT
cdr3_length: 14; clone_size: NA; j_call: TRBJ2-3; d_call: TRBD1; v_call: TRBV5-6; cdr3_aa: CASSSGTATDTQYF; cdr3_nt: TGTGCCAGCAGCTCCGGGACAGCCACAGATACGCAGTATTTT
cdr3_length: 17; clone_size: NA; j_call: TRBJ2-1; d_call: NA; v_call: TRBV3-1; cdr3_aa: CASSPHMPGFAYNEQFF; cdr3_nt: TGTGCCAGCAGCCCACACATGCCCGGGTTCGCCTACAATGAGCAGTTCTTC
cdr3_length: 16; clone_size: once; j_call: TRBJ2-3; d_call: TRBD2; v_call: TRBV9; cdr3_aa: CASSVSGGGSTDTQYF; cdr3_nt: TGTGCCAGCAGCGTATCAGGCGGGGGAAGCACAGATACGCAGTATTTT
cdr3_length: 17; clone_size: NA; j_call: TRBJ2-5; d_call: TRBD1; v_call: TRBV5-6; cdr3_aa: CASSSAPDRGFWETQYF; cdr3_nt: TGTGCCAGCAGTTCCGCCCCGGACAGGGGCTTTTGGGAGACCCAGTACTTC
cdr3_length: 14; clone_size: NA; j_call: TRBJ2-5; d_call: NA; v_call: TRBV5-1; cdr3_aa: CASSLGLLGETQYF; cdr3_nt: TGCGCCAGCAGCTTGGGACTCCTGGGGGAGACCCAGTACTTC